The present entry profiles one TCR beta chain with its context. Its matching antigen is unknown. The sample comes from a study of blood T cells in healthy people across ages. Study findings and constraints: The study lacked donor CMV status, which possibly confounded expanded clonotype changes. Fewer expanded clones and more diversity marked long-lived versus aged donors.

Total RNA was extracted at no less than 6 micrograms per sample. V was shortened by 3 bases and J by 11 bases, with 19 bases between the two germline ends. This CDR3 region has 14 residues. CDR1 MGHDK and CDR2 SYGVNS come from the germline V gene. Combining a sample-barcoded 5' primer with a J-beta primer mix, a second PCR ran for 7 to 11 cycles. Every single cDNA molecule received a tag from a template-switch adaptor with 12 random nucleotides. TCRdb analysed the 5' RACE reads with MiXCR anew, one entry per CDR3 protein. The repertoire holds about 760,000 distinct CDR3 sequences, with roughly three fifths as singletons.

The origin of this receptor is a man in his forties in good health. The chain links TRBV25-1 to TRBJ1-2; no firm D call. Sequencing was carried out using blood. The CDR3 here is CASSDGSAFDAYTF. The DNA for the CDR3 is TGTGCCAGCAGTGACGGGTCTGCCTTCGATGCGTACACCTTC.